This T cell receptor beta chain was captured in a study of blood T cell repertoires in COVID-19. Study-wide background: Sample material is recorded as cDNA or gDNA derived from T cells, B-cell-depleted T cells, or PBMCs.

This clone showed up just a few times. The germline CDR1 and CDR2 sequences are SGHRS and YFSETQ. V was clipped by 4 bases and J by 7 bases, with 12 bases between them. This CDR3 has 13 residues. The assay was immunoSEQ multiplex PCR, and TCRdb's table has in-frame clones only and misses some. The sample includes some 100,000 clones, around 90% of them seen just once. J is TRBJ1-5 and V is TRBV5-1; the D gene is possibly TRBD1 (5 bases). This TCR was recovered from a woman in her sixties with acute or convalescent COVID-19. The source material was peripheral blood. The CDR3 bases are TGCGCCAGCAGCCCGACGGGGGACCAGCCCCAGCATTTT. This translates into CASSPTGDQPQHF.